The present T cell receptor beta chain was sequenced within a study of T cell clonality in common variable immunodeficiency. Broader study findings: Reportedly, TCR beta sequences from common variable immunodeficiency showed fewer deletions and N-nucleotide insertions. Repertoire-complication correlations in CVID were limited by patient heterogeneity.

Blood samples were heparinized, roughly 5 to 8 ml per donor. Germline-derived CDR1 and CDR2 are SGHTA and FQGNSA. With 5 bases clipped from V and 2 bases from J, the junction kept 5 bases outside the gene matches. The CDR3 spans 14 residues. This clone was seen at least ten times. As yet, its antigen is unknown. The DNA ends 3 residues before the CDR3 does, and the rest of the CDR3 is filled in from the germline J gene. Profiling relied on immunoSEQ multiplex PCR, and the TCRdb table lists in-frame clones only, not all of them. The sample contains some 80,000 clones, none of them singletons. Sequencing was performed on peripheral blood mononuclear cells. The chain links TRBV7-2 to TRBJ2-7, with 8 positions matching TRBD2. This clonotype was obtained from a person aged 18-69 years in good health. The CDR3 sequence is CASSPSSGTYEQYF. CDR3 DNA (partial): TGTGCCAGCAGCCCCAGTAGCGGGACCTACGAG. Together with reference TRBV7-2 and TRBJ2-7, the CDR3 gives the full variable domain: GAGVSQSPSNKVTEKGKDVELRCDPISGHTALYWYRQSLGQGLEFLIYFQGNSAPDKSGLPSDRFSAERTGGSVSTLTIQRTQQEDSAVYLCASSPSSGTYEQYFGPGTRLTVT.